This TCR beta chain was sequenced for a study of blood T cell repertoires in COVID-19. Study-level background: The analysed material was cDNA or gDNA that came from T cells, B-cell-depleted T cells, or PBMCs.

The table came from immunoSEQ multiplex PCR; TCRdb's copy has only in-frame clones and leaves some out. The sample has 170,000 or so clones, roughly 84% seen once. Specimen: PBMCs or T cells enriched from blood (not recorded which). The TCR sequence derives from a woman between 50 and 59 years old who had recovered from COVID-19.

CDR3 residues: CASSGQMYEQYF. The CDR3 bases are TGTGCCAGCAGTGGACAGATGTACGAGCAGTACTTC. The V call is TRBV2, the J call TRBJ2-7; D perhaps matches TRBD1 (5 bases). CDR3 length: 12 residues. In germline, CDR1 is SNHLY, CDR2 FYNNEI. Trimming left V 4 bases short and J 4 bases short, with 8 bases between.